This is a list of T cell receptor beta chains from one sample in a study of Tregs in tolerant kidney transplant recipients. Clones were sequenced by immunoSEQ multiplex PCR, and TCRdb holds only the in-frame ones, with some missing. The profile shows 75,000 to 100,000 clones, around 94% of them singletons. The source material was CD8+ T cells from blood. All receptors come from a human donor in good health. Both conserved end residues are part of each CDR3. D genes are given only for firm matches. Size is stated for part of the rows, as once, few or many counts, or as a class when the clone is expanded.

v_gene,abundance,j_gene,len,d_gene,CDR3aa,CDR3nt
TRBV5-1,once,TRBJ2-3,15,.,CASSLESARTDTQYF,TGCGCCAGCAGCCTCGAAAGCGCCAGGACAGATACGCAGTATTTT
TRBV7-9,once,TRBJ2-7,15,.,CASSLVSSRPYEQYF,TGTGCCAGCAGCTTAGTTTCTAGCAGACCCTACGAGCAGTACTTC
TRBV29-1,.,TRBJ2-7,11,.,CSVEGPYEQYF,TGCAGCGTCGAGGGCCCCTACGAGCAGTACTTC
TRBV7-2,.,TRBJ2-5,14,TRBD2,CASSPGLVWETQYF,TGTGCCAGCAGCCCGGGACTAGTTTGGGAGACCCAGTACTTC
TRBV15,once,TRBJ1-3,17,.,CATSEQGFSIYGNTIYF,TGTGCCACCAGCGAACAGGGATTCTCAATATATGGAAACACCATATATTTT
TRBV27,.,TRBJ2-1,15,.,CASSFGGPSYNEQFF,TGTGCCAGCAGTTTCGGGGGGCCTTCCTACAATGAGCAGTTCTTC
TRBV5-4,.,TRBJ2-1,13,.,CASSLGLGNEQFF,TGTGCCAGCAGCTTGGGACTTGGCAATGAGCAGTTCTTC
TRBV11-2,.,TRBJ2-7,14,.,CASSLVGSSYEQYF,TGTGCCAGCAGCTTAGTTGGGAGCTCCTACGAGCAGTACTTC
TRBV21-1,.,TRBJ2-3,16,.,CASSKAQGASADTQYF,TGTGCCAGCAGCAAAGCTCAGGGGGCGAGTGCAGATACGCAGTATTTT
TRBV4-2,few,TRBJ2-7,12,.,CASSQDLYEQYF,TGTGCCAGCAGCCAAGATCTATACGAGCAGTACTTC
TRBV19,.,TRBJ2-7,14,TRBD2,CASSKLAGSYEQYF,TGTGCCAGTAGTAAACTAGCGGGCTCCTACGAGCAGTACTTC
TRBV7-9,few,TRBJ2-1,14,TRBD2,CASSWTSGGNEQFF,TGTGCCAGCAGCTGGACTAGCGGGGGGAATGAGCAGTTCTTC
TRBV5-1,.,TRBJ2-1,11,.,CASSQQYEQFF,TGCGCCAGCAGTCAACAGTATGAGCAGTTCTTC
TRBV9,.,TRBJ1-3,16,.,CASSVELAFSGNTIYF,TGTGCCAGCAGCGTAGAATTAGCGTTTTCTGGAAACACCATATATTTT
TRBV4-1,.,TRBJ2-7,15,.,CASSQVRGSSYEQYF,TGCGCCAGCAGCCAAGTCAGGGGAAGCTCCTACGAGCAGTACTTC
TRBV7-9,.,TRBJ2-2,17,.,CASSLEGVTYFSGELFF,TGTGCCAGCAGCTTAGAGGGGGTCACCTACTTTTCCGGGGAGCTGTTTTTT
TRBV18,.,TRBJ2-1,14,TRBD2,CASSPAGGYNEQFF,TGTGCCAGCTCACCGGCGGGAGGATACAATGAGCAGTTCTTC
TRBV7-8,.,TRBJ1-4,15,.,CASSALEGTGEKLFF,TGTGCCAGCAGCGCGCTGGAGGGAACGGGTGAAAAACTGTTTTTT
TRBV7-8,.,TRBJ1-2,14,.,CASSLEDGLYGYTF,TGTGCCAGCAGCTTAGAAGACGGACTCTATGGCTACACCTTC